This TCR beta chain originates from a study of T-cell reconstitution after alpha-beta-depleted transplantation in children. The germline V gene has CDR1 SQVTM and CDR2 ANQGSEA. The CDR3 extends over 12 amino acids. J lost 9 bases, V lost 7 bases, and 9 bases had no gene match. Unique molecular identifiers were used in preparing the TCRbeta library. Via MiXCR, TCRdb re-called the PCR reads, giving one row per CDR3 protein. This sample has some 500,000 distinct CDR3 sequences, with around 20% found just once. Only a few counts were recorded for this clonotype. The receptor's source is a human donor who donated a stem cell graft to a child with acute lymphoblastic leukemia. The chain uses TRBV29-1 and TRBJ2-1, with TRBD1 matching over 7 bases. The sequences come from PBMCs from the stem cell graft donor, collected from the stem cell graft. CDR3 DNA: TGCAGCGCTTCCACAGGGGTCCGTGAGCAGTTCTTC. It specifies CSASTGVREQFF.